These 13 T cell receptor beta chains originate from one sample sequenced in a study of OX40 agonist ivuxolimab in advanced cancers. Data came from immunoSEQ multiplex PCR; TCRdb stores just in-frame clones and leaves some out. Here the sample spans 20,000 or so clones, roughly 82% being singletons. The sample consisted of CD4+ or CD8+ T cells sorted from blood, taken in a trial of the OX40 agonist ivuxolimab. Receptor source: an adult with an advanced solid tumor such as melanoma, head and neck, liver or kidney cancer.

The rearrangement joins TRBV7-2 to TRBJ2-7; D is uncertain. Germline values: CDR1 SGHTA, CDR2 FQGNSA. The CDR3 contains 13 residues. V was clipped by 5 bases and J by 3 bases, with 11 bases between them. This chain's CDR3 is CASSQSRYYEQYF. The CDR3 region has the DNA TGTGCCAGCAGCCAGTCACGGTACTACGAGCAGTACTTC.

This clone has only one observation. The CDR3 loop is CASSDLHLPDRSSYEQYF. The CDR3 bases are TGTGCCAGCAGTGACCTCCATCTACCGGACAGGAGCTCCTACGAGCAGTACTTC. The chain recombines TRBV2 with TRBJ2-7; 7 nucleotides match TRBD1. The CDR3 is made up of 18 amino acids. The germline CDR1 and CDR2 sequences are SNHLY and FYNNEI. Losses at the gene ends were 3 bases for V and 0 bases for J; bases not matched to a gene: 14.

The rearrangement joins TRBV6-5 to TRBJ2-1; tentative D call: TRBD2 (6 bases). The CDR3 spans 14 residues. Trimming took off 9 bases at V and 8 bases at J, with 20 bases between the two ends. Germline V gene lookup returns CDR1 MNHEY and CDR2 SVGAGI. In nucleotides, the CDR3 is TGTGCCAGTAGTACGGGGGTCCAATTGTATGAGCAGTTCTTC. It specifies CASSTGVQLYEQFF.

The CDR3 sequence is CAGVGIAFEQFF. CDR3 coding DNA: TGTGCCGGAGTAGGGATAGCGTTTGAGCAGTTCTTC. The rearrangement joins TRBV2 to TRBJ2-1; D might be TRBD2 (5 bases). Germline V lookup: CDR1 SNHLY, CDR2 FYNNEI. This CDR3 spans 12 amino acids. The V end was cut by 11 bases, the J end by 9 bases, with 17 bases between. Complete variable domain (other parts from reference TRBV2 and TRBJ2-1): EPEVTQTPSHQVTQMGQEVILRCVPISNHLYFYWYRQILGQKVEFLVSFYNNEISEKSEIFDDQFSVERPDGSNFTLKIRSTKLEDSAMYFCAGVGIAFEQFFGPGTRLTVL.

This clone has a single count. The chain couples TRBV6-4 to TRBJ2-7, with 8 bases matching TRBD1. Trimming removed 3 bases from V and 3 bases from J; junction bases left unmatched: 7. Per germline, CDR1 MRHNA and CDR2 SNTAGT. The length of the CDR3 is 15 residues. CDR3 nucleotide sequence: TGTGCCAGCAGTGAAGGGACAGGCACGGGCTACGAGCAGTACTTC. Residues: CASSEGTGTGYEQYF.

The V call is TRBV19, the J call TRBJ1-1, with unresolved D. The CDR3 is 13 residues long. Germline-derived CDR1 and CDR2 are LNHDA and SQIVND (reference sequence). V lost 3 bases to trimming and J lost 6 bases, with 11 bases between them. CDR3 DNA sequence: TGTGCCAGTAGTATCGGAGTCTGGGCTGAAGCTTTCTTT. This sequence encodes CASSIGVWAEAFF.

J is TRBJ2-7 and V is TRBV25-1; TRBD1 matches 9 bases. Trimming cost V 4 bases and J 5 bases; bases outside gene matches: 9. Germline V gene sequence: CDR1 MGHDK, CDR2 SYGVNS. The CDR3 is 15 amino acids. CDR3 nucleotides: TGTGCCAGCAGTGCCGGGACAGGGATGTTGGACGAGCAGTACTTC. Encoded protein: CASSAGTGMLDEQYF.

This clone appeared once. This chain joins TRBV7-2 and TRBJ2-4; D gene uncertain. V gave up 1 base and J gave up 0 bases, with 13 bases separating them. In germline, CDR1 is SGHTA, CDR2 FQGNSA. The CDR3 contains 17 residues. The DNA of the CDR3 is TGTGCCAGCAGCTTAGTCCCCAGAGCCTTAGCCAAAAACATTCAGTACTTC. Translating it yields CASSLVPRALAKNIQYF.

The gene calls are TRBV6-4 and TRBJ2-1; 9 nucleotides align to TRBD1. V was clipped by 0 bases and J by 4 bases; unmatched bases: 10. CDR1 and CDR2 (germline): MRHNA, SNTAGT. This CDR3 is built from 18 residues. CDR3 region: CASSDSLNTGGPYNEQFF. In DNA form, the CDR3 reads TGTGCCAGCAGTGACTCGCTAAACACAGGGGGCCCATACAATGAGCAGTTCTTC.

The chain links TRBV7-2 to TRBJ2-5; 12 bases align to TRBD2. The CDR3 sequence is 18 residues long. Per the germline V gene, CDR1 is SGHTA and CDR2 is FQGNSA. V shed 1 base, J shed 2 bases, and the junction held 8 bases outside the gene matches. This CDR3 reads CASSLEYFLAGGQETQYF. Here the CDR3 DNA reads TGTGCCAGCAGCTTAGAATACTTTCTAGCGGGGGGGCAAGAGACCCAGTACTTC. The variable domain in full, with the rest retrieved from reference TRBV7-2 and TRBJ2-5, is GAGVSQSPSNKVTEKGKDVELRCDPISGHTALYWYRQSLGQGLEFLIYFQGNSAPDKSGLPSDRFSAERTGGSVSTLTIQRTQQEDSAVYLCASSLEYFLAGGQETQYFGPGTRLLVL.

This rearrangement joins TRBV9 to TRBJ2-2; D might be TRBD1 (5 bases). Looked up from germline, CDR1 is SGDLS and CDR2 is YYNGEE. CDR3 size: 13 residues. Trimming removed 3 bases at V and 8 bases at J, with 11 bases between. In DNA, the CDR3 is TGTGCCAGCAGCGACCCCAGGGAAGGGGAGCTGTTTTTT. Translated, it gives CASSDPREGELFF.

This clone came up once. The V call is TRBV9, the J call TRBJ1-1; a weak D match, TRBD1 (5 bases). The V gene lost 4 bases and the J gene lost 3 bases, with 16 bases spanning the gap. Germline CDR1 and CDR2: SGDLS and YYNGEE. This CDR3 has 15 residues. The CDR3 sequence: CASSPWGGSYTEAFF. CDR3 nucleotide sequence: TGTGCCAGCAGCCCCTGGGGGGGGTCCTACACTGAAGCTTTCTTT.

As to this clone: Other DNA sequences in this specimen translate into the identical CDR3. The V gene is TRBV5-3, the J gene TRBJ1-5; D is unresolved. TRBV5-3 is classed as an ORF, of uncertain function. V lost 3 bases and J 4 bases, leaving 11 bases between the germline ends. The CDR3 is 14 residues long. The CDR3 DNA reads TGTGCCAGAAGCTCTTTCCGACCGAATCAGCCCCAGCATTTT. Its protein is CARSSFRPNQPQHF.